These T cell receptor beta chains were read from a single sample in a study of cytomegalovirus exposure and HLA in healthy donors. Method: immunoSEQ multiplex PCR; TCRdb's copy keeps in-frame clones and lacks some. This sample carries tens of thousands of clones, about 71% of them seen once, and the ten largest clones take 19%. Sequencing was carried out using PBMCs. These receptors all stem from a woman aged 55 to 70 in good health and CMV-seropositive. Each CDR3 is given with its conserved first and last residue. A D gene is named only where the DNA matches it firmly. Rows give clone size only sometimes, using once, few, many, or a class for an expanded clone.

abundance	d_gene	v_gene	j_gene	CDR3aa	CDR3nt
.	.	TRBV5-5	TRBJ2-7	CASSLRWQGYEQYF	TGTGCCAGCAGCCTCCGTTGGCAGGGATACGAGCAGTACTTC
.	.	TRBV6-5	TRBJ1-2	CASSYSDGGYTF	TGTGCCAGCAGTTACTCCGACGGGGGCTACACCTTC
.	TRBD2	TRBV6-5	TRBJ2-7	CASSLAGGPYEQYF	TGTGCCAGCTCGTTAGCGGGGGGGCCCTACGAGCAGTACTTC
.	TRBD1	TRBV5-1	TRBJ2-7	CASSTKGQVYEQYF	TGCGCCAGCAGTACAAAGGGACAGGTCTACGAGCAGTACTTC
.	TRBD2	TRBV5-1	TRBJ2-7	CASSGLAGASNEQYF	TGCGCCAGCAGCGGACTAGCGGGCGCTTCTAACGAGCAGTACTTC
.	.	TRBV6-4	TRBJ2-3	CASSDGAGSSMDTQYF	TGTGCCAGCAGTGACGGGGCAGGGTCAAGTATGGATACGCAGTATTTT
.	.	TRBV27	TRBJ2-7	CASSGRWGGQYF	TGTGCCAGCAGCGGACGTTGGGGAGGGCAGTACTTC
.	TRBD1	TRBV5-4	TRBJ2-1	CASSVGQGPYNEQFF	TGTGCCAGCAGCGTCGGACAGGGGCCCTACAATGAGCAGTTCTTC
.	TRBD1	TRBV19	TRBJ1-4	CASRDRDRGEKLFF	TGTGCCAGTAGGGACCGGGACAGGGGCGAAAAACTGTTTTTT
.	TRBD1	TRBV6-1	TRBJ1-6	CASKQGAFDNSPLHF	TGTGCCAGCAAACAGGGGGCGTTTGATAATTCGCCCCTCCACTTT
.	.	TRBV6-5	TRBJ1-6	CASSYSSPSTDSPLHF	TGTGCCAGCAGTTACTCGTCTCCGAGTACGGATTCACCCCTCCACTTT
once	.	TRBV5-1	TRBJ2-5	CASSFSQETQYF	TGCGCCAGCAGCTTTAGCCAAGAGACCCAGTACTTC
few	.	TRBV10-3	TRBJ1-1	CAIRSAGAGDINTEAFF	TGTGCCATCAGGTCCGCAGGGGCAGGCGATATTAACACTGAAGCTTTCTTT
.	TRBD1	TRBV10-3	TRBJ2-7	CAINGNGTGTYEQYF	TGTGCCATCAACGGTAACGGGACAGGGACGTACGAGCAGTACTTC
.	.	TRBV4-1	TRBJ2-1	CASSQDQAGAYNEQFF	TGCGCCAGCAGCCAAGATCAGGCGGGGGCGTACAATGAGCAGTTCTTC
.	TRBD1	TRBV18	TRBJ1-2	CASSPRITGDYGYTF	TGTGCCAGCTCACCACGTATCACAGGGGACTATGGCTACACCTTC
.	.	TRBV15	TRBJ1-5	CATSRDFSNQPQHF	TGTGCCACCAGCAGAGACTTTAGCAATCAGCCCCAGCATTTT
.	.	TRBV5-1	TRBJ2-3	CASSLVVGGSTDTQYF	TGCGCCAGCAGCTTGGTTGTGGGGGGAAGCACAGATACGCAGTATTTT
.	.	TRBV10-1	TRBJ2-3	CASSEGGGSTDTQYF	TGCGCCAGCAGTGAAGGAGGGGGCTCCACAGATACGCAGTATTTT
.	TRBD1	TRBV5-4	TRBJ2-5	CASSLGQGVETQYF	TGTGCCAGCAGCTTGGGACAGGGAGTAGAGACCCAGTACTTC
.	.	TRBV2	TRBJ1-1	CASQVNTEAFF	TGTGCCAGTCAGGTGAACACTGAAGCTTTCTTT
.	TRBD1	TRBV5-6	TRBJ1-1	CASSLGGPTGVGNTEAFF	TGTGCCAGCAGCTTGGGGGGTCCCACAGGGGTTGGGAACACTGAAGCTTTCTTT
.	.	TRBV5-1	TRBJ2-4	CASSNSGQYSNIQYF	TGCGCCAGCAGCAACTCGGGACAATATTCGAACATTCAGTACTTC
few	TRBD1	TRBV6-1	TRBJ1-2	CASSGTGGDYGYTF	TGTGCCAGCAGTGGGACAGGGGGCGACTATGGCTACACCTTC
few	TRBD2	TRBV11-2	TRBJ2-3	CASSLRLAGGKDTQYF	TGTGCCAGCAGCCTACGACTAGCGGGGGGCAAAGATACGCAGTATTTT
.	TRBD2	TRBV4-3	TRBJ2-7	CASSQRLAGGDYEQYF	TGCGCCAGCAGCCAAAGACTAGCGGGGGGTGACTACGAGCAGTACTTC
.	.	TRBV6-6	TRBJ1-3	CASSQRPRSGNTIYF	TGTGCCAGCAGCCAGAGGCCACGCTCTGGAAACACCATATATTTT
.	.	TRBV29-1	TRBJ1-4	CSVGGQGEKLFF	TGCAGCGTTGGGGGGCAGGGTGAAAAACTGTTTTTT
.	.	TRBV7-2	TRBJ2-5	CASSLEAEETQYF	TGTGCCAGCAGCTTAGAAGCTGAGGAGACCCAGTACTTC
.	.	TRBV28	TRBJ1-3	CASRLGGEGNTIYF	TGTGCCAGCAGGCTGGGGGGGGAGGGGAACACCATATATTTT
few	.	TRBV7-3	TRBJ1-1	CASSPTEGTEAFF	TGTGCCAGCAGCCCTACCGAGGGCACTGAAGCTTTCTTT
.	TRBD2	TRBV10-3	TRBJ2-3	CAMAGGAGSTSTDTQYF	TGTGCCATGGCGGGGGGAGCGGGGAGCACTAGCACAGATACGCAGTATTTT
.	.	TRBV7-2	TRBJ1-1	CASSPQGMTEAFF	TGTGCCAGCAGCCCTCAGGGGATGACTGAAGCTTTCTTT
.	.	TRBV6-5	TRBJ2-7	CASRSNEILYEQYF	TGTGCCAGCAGATCAAACGAAATACTCTACGAGCAGTACTTC
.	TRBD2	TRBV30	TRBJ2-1	CAWSVKGGLDTDEQFF	TGTGCCTGGAGTGTAAAAGGGGGACTAGACACCGATGAGCAGTTCTTC
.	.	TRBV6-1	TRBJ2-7	CASSETRQYRQYF	TGTGCCAGCAGTGAAACCCGACAGTACCGGCAGTACTTC
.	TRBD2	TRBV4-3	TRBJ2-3	CASSQERTSGGTDTQYF	TGCGCCAGCAGCCAAGAGAGGACTAGCGGGGGCACAGATACGCAGTATTTT
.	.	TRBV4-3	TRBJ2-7	CASSLNFGTGSYEQYF	TGCGCCAGCAGCCTTAATTTCGGAACAGGGTCCTACGAGCAGTACTTC
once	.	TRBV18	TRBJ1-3	CASSDTSPNSGNTIYF	TGTGCCAGCTCAGATACTAGCCCAAACTCTGGAAACACCATATATTTT
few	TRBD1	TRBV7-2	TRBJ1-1	CASRWDSLNTEAFF	TGTGCCAGCAGGTGGGACAGCCTGAACACTGAAGCTTTCTTT
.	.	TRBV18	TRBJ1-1	CASSPVPGHATEAFF	TGTGCCAGCTCACCCGTCCCGGGACATGCCACTGAAGCTTTCTTT
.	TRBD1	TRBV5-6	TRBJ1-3	CASSLDGTGTNWAGNTIYF	TGTGCCAGCAGCTTAGACGGGACAGGAACGAATTGGGCAGGAAACACCATATATTTT